The present T cell receptor beta chain was sequenced within a study of cytomegalovirus exposure and HLA in healthy donors. This PCR relied on a set of 60 Vbeta primers and 13 Jbeta primers. Data came from immunoSEQ multiplex PCR; TCRdb stores just in-frame clones and leaves some out. The table has some 65,000 clones, almost 80% seen once. Looked up from germline, CDR1 is MNHEY and CDR2 is SMNVEV (reference sequence). Trimming left V 6 bases short and J 4 bases short, with 12 bases between. The length of the CDR3 is 13 residues. The source is a girl aged 5-17 years in good health and CMV-seropositive. The material sequenced was PBMCs. The chain employs TRBV27 and TRBJ1-1; TRBD1 might be the D (6 bases). CDR3 DNA sequence: TGTGCCAGCAGCAGGGGCGGCAGCACTGAAGCTTTCTTT. Translated: CASSRGGSTEAFF.